Below, 23 T cell receptor beta chains from the same sample are listed, as sequenced in a study of CD8 T cells in Susac syndrome. With random hexamers, about 0.45 to 1 ug RNA was reverse transcribed. TCRdb re-derived calls from the immunoSEQ multiplex PCR reads in MiXCR, one entry per CDR3 protein. The repertoire has roughly 180,000 distinct CDR3 sequences, about 93% of them found once; the top ten carry around 0.097%. Material: CD4+ T cells from PBMCs. These receptors were obtained from a human donor with multiple sclerosis.

This chain joins TRBV29-1 and TRBJ1-1; D is perhaps TRBD1 (5 bases). Per germline, CDR1 SQVTM and CDR2 ANQGSEA. The germline V and J ends were trimmed by 4 bases and 0 bases, with 9 bases remaining between them. The CDR3 is 13 amino acids. CDR3 nucleotides: TGCAGCGTTGCAAGACAGATGAACACTGAAGCTTTCTTT. Translating gives CSVARQMNTEAFF.

V gene TRBV27 combines with J gene TRBJ1-1; D possibly corresponds to TRBD1 (6 bases). The CDR3 runs 15 residues. Germline CDR1 is MNHEY and CDR2 is SMNVEV (reference sequence). V was pared by 7 bases and J by 1 base, with 16 bases between. CDR3 in amino acids: CASMLAGAQNTEAFF. As DNA, the CDR3 is TGTGCCAGCATGCTGGCGGGGGCTCAGAACACTGAAGCTTTCTTT.

CDR3 nucleotides: TGTGCCAGCAGAGCCTCGGGGGCGGCCAAAAACATTCAGTACTTC. As protein: CASRASGAAKNIQYF. The rearrangement links TRBV2 to TRBJ2-4; TRBD1 or TRBD2 may be the D gene (6 bases each). The CDR3 loop spans 15 amino acids. From germline, CDR1 is SNHLY and CDR2 FYNNEI. The V end lost 6 bases, the J end lost 1 base, and 13 bases lay between the germline ends.

The rearrangement uses TRBV6-1 and TRBJ1-4; D gene unclear. Trimming removed 0 bases at V and 0 bases at J, with 8 bases between. Germline V lookup: CDR1 MNHNS, CDR2 SASEGT. There are 16 residues in the CDR3. The CDR3 DNA sequence: TGTGCCAGCAGTGAAGCCAGCGTTGCAACTAATGAAAAACTGTTTTTT. It yields the protein CASSEASVATNEKLFF.

This clonotype has only one observation. This CDR3 is CASSPSGGDLHF. As DNA, the CDR3 is TGTGCCAGCAGTCCATCAGGGGGAGACCTCCACTTT. The chain links TRBV28 to TRBJ1-6, with 7 bases matching TRBD1. The CDR3 extends over 12 amino acids. Per the germline V gene, CDR1 is MDHEN and CDR2 is SYDVKM. V was pared by 5 bases and J by 15 bases, with 7 bases of the junction left unmatched.

The gene calls are TRBV5-6 and TRBJ2-1; 8 bases are shared with TRBD1. The CDR3 spans 16 residues. The V gene's germline CDR1 is SGHDT and CDR2 YYEEEE. V lost 3 bases, J lost 2 bases, and 7 bases stayed unmatched. CDR3 sequence (DNA): TGTGCCAGCAGCTCTCGACAGGGGATCGCCTACAATGAGCAGTTCTTC. Residues: CASSSRQGIAYNEQFF.

This chain uses TRBV3-1 with TRBJ2-3, with 8 bases identical to TRBD2. Germline V gene lookup returns CDR1 LGHDT and CDR2 YNNKEL (reference sequence). CDR3 length: 16 amino acids. The J segment lost 3 bases and the V segment lost 5 bases, leaving 10 bases of the junction unmatched. In DNA form, the CDR3 reads TGTGCCAGCAGCTCTCTAGCGGGCAGGGTGACAGATACGCAGTATTTT. This sequence encodes CASSSLAGRVTDTQYF.

This sequence joins TRBV18 and TRBJ2-2, with no clear D. The V gene lost 4 bases and the J gene lost 3 bases, with 6 bases spanning the gap. Germline assignment: CDR1 KGHSH and CDR2 LQKENI. The CDR3 extends over 13 amino acids. The CDR3 here is CASSQDHTGELFF. The CDR3 region has the DNA TGTGCCAGCTCACAGGATCACACCGGGGAGCTGTTTTTT.

This clonotype was counted once. The V and J genes are TRBV6-6 and TRBJ2-7; possibly TRBD1 for D (6 bases). The CDR3 contains 11 residues. Trimming took off 8 bases at V and 5 bases at J, with 10 bases between the two ends. Per the germline V gene, CDR1 is MNHNY and CDR2 is SVGAGI (reference sequence). CDR3 loop: CASVRGDEQYF. The DNA of the CDR3 is TGTGCCAGCGTCAGGGGTGACGAGCAGTACTTC.

This clonotype was seen just once. V usage is TRBV5-6 and J usage is TRBJ2-3; the D call may be TRBD1 or TRBD2 (5 bases each). The V gene lost 3 bases and the J gene lost 2 bases, with 16 bases spanning the gap. The CDR3 spans 16 residues. Germline assignment: CDR1 SGHDT and CDR2 YYEEEE. CDR3 DNA: TGTGCCAGCAGCTATCGGGACCTATTTTTCACAGATACGCAGTATTTT. Its translation is CASSYRDLFFTDTQYF.

Comments on this clonotype: At one boundary the junction diverges from the germline segment, which might be a read error. This chain uses TRBV28 with TRBJ2-2; 7 nucleotides align to TRBD2. CDR3 length: 11 residues. CDR1 is MDHEN and CDR2 is SYDVKM in the germline V gene. In DNA form, the CDR3 reads TGTGCCAGCAGTGGCCCGGGGGGGCTGTTTTTT. As protein: CASSGPGGLFF.

The chain links TRBV7-8 to TRBJ1-4, with D unresolved. V was clipped by 5 bases and J by 4 bases, with 11 bases between them. There are 14 residues in the CDR3. Germline CDR1 is SGHVS and CDR2 is FQNEAQ. The CDR3, as DNA: TGTGCCAGCAGCATGCGGCGAGATAATGAAAAACTGTTTTTT. It specifies CASSMRRDNEKLFF.

The chain uses TRBV11-2 and TRBJ2-7, with D hard to call. With 0 bases removed from V and 0 bases from J, the gap between germline ends came to 12 bases. Germline V gene sequence: CDR1 SGHAT, CDR2 FQNNGV. This CDR3 has 16 amino acids. As DNA, the CDR3 is TGTGCCAGCAGCTTAGAGGCGCAAATCAGCTCCTACGAGCAGTACTTC. Translation gives CASSLEAQISSYEQYF. Together with reference TRBV11-2 and TRBJ2-7, the CDR3 gives the full variable domain: EAGVAQSPRYKIIEKRQSVAFWCNPISGHATLYWYQQILGQGPKLLIQFQNNGVVDDSQLPKDRFSAERLKGVDSTLKIQPAKLEDSAVYLCASSLEAQISSYEQYFGPGTRLTVT.

The chain links TRBV7-9 to TRBJ1-2; the D is unclear. CDR1 and CDR2 (germline): SEHNR, FQNEAQ (reference sequence). The ends were cut back, 5 bases at V and 4 bases at J, with 17 bases in the middle. CDR3 length equals 15 residues. The CDR3 DNA follows: TGTGCCAGCAGCCCCCGAGGTACTGAGCCCTATGGCTACACCTTC. The encoded protein is CASSPRGTEPYGYTF.

The chain carries TRBV28 and TRBJ2-1, with 13 positions matching TRBD2. Unmatched junction bases numbered 14, after V lost 6 bases and J lost 9 bases. Per germline, CDR1 MDHEN and CDR2 SYDVKM. CDR3 length: 17 residues. The CDR3 bases are TGTGCCAGCAGCCGCGGGGGACTAGCGGGAAGGTTGGGTGAGCAGTTCTTC. Protein product: CASSRGGLAGRLGEQFF. The variable domain in full, completed from reference TRBV28 and TRBJ2-1, reads DVKVTQSSRYLVKRTGEKVFLECVQDMDHENMFWYRQDPGLGLRLIYFSYDVKMKEKGDIPEGYSVSREKKERFSLILESASTNQTSMYLCASSRGGLAGRLGEQFFGPGTRLTVL.

The rearrangement uses TRBV3-1 and TRBJ2-2; 8 nucleotides match TRBD2. Unmatched junction bases numbered 2, after V lost 3 bases and J lost 5 bases. The V gene's germline CDR1 is LGHDT and CDR2 YNNKEL (reference sequence). This CDR3 is built from 14 residues. The CDR3 loop reads CASSHREGTGELFF. The CDR3 coding sequence is TGTGCCAGCAGCCATCGGGAGGGGACCGGGGAGCTGTTTTTT.

This sequence joins TRBV7-2 and TRBJ2-7; 10 nucleotides line up with TRBD2. Trimming at V came to 4 bases and at J to 0 bases, leaving 6 bases not matched to a gene. Germline values: CDR1 SGHTA, CDR2 FQGNSA. This CDR3 has 16 amino acids. CDR3 in amino acids: CASSSSGRIGSYEQYF. The CDR3 DNA follows: TGTGCCAGCAGCTCTAGCGGGAGAATAGGCTCCTACGAGCAGTACTTC.

The chain recombines TRBV5-4 with TRBJ2-1, with D possibly being TRBD1 (6 bases). The CDR3 covers 16 residues. Germline V gives CDR1 SGHNT, CDR2 YYREEE (reference sequence). Trimming stripped 2 bases from V and 2 bases from J, with 14 bases between. The CDR3 spells CASSLAGTLTYNEQFF. The DNA of the CDR3 is TGTGCCAGCAGCTTAGCCGGGACACTTACCTACAATGAGCAGTTCTTC.

V usage is TRBV12-3 or TRBV12-4 and J usage is TRBJ1-5; D call uncertain. CDR3 length: 14 residues. V was clipped by 3 bases and J by 3 bases, with 9 bases between them. The CDR3: CASSFFSLNQPQHF. Written as DNA, the CDR3 is TGTGCCAGCAGTTTTTTTTCCCTCAATCAGCCCCAGCATTTT.

The rearrangement links TRBV4-3 to TRBJ1-3; D is unclear. The CDR3 totals 15 residues. The V end was cut by 0 bases, the J end by 3 bases, with 9 bases between. Germline values: CDR1 LGHNA, CDR2 YSLEER. CDR3 protein: CASSQDGGYGNTIYF. CDR3 coding DNA: TGCGCCAGCAGCCAAGATGGAGGATATGGAAACACCATATATTTT.

CDR3 in DNA: TGTGCCAGCAGGACAGCGAACACCGGGGAGCTGTTTTTT. Translated: CASRTANTGELFF. The V gene is TRBV12-3 or TRBV12-4, the J gene TRBJ2-2; possibly TRBD1 for D (5 bases). With 6 bases removed from V and 0 bases from J, the gap between germline ends came to 5 bases. CDR3 length: 13 amino acids.

The rearrangement links TRBV3-1 to TRBJ2-1; perhaps D is TRBD1 or TRBD2 (5 bases each). This CDR3 is 14 amino acids long. CDR1 LGHDT and CDR2 YNNKEL come from the germline V gene (reference sequence). V was clipped by 3 bases and J by 6 bases, with 12 bases between them. In nucleotides, the CDR3 is TGTGCCAGCAGCCATCTCAATGGGGGCAATGAGCAGTTCTTC. It specifies CASSHLNGGNEQFF.

This clonotype was detected only once. The V and J genes are TRBV6-5 and TRBJ2-7; weak D call: TRBD2 (5 bases). This CDR3 is 13 amino acids long. V was trimmed by 6 bases and J by 6 bases, leaving 15 bases between them. Germline CDR1 and CDR2: MNHEY and SVGAGI. CDR3 DNA sequence: TGTGCCAGCAGGGGCCCAGCGGTACGCGAGCAGTACTTC. Amino acids: CASRGPAVREQYF.